Following are 2 T cell receptor beta chains from one sample sequenced in a study of blood T cells in healthy people across ages. With a J-beta primer mix and a sample-barcoded 5' primer, a second PCR ran roughly 6 to 12 cycles. MiXCR was run by TCRdb on the 5' RACE reads, yielding one entry per CDR3 protein. The sample lists fewer than 900,000 distinct CDR3 sequences, roughly 45% occurring once. The source material was blood. These receptors were taken from an older woman in good health.

This clonotype was seen a handful of times. The chain employs TRBV7-2 and TRBJ1-5; tentative D call: TRBD1 (5 bases). This CDR3 is 13 amino acids long. CDR1 is SGHTA, CDR2 FQGNSA, per germline. V lost 4 bases and J lost 4, with 8 bases in between. CDR3 in DNA: TGTGCCAGCAGCTGGGACGGTAATCAGCCCCAGCATTTT. This codes for CASSWDGNQPQHF.

This chain connects TRBV7-9 to TRBJ2-1, with a weak D call TRBD2 (6 bases). Trimming left V 1 base short and J 6 bases short, with 19 bases between. CDR1 is SEHNR and CDR2 is FQNEAQ in the germline V gene (reference sequence). CDR3 length: 17 amino acids. Here the CDR3 DNA reads TGTGCCAGCAGCTTAGGAAAGCGGGTACGTGACCTCAATGAGCAGTTCTTC. This translates into CASSLGKRVRDLNEQFF.